A single T cell receptor beta chain is shown here with its context. Its cognate antigen has yet to be identified. Within one base of it there is no much larger clone, and no base qualities were kept. This sample was included in a study of blood T cell repertoires in COVID-19 (dated by TCRdb to between 2020 and 2021). For context, the study as a whole: The collaborator samples originated in the United States, Italy and Spain and spanned the acute and convalescent phases of COVID-19. The prospective study material was composed of cDNA or gDNA derived from T cells, B-cell-depleted T cells, or PBMCs. Subjects who had been exposed to COVID-19, were actively infected with it, or had recovered from it provided the deeply sampled blood TCRbeta repertoires that made up the dataset. A freely available public database, intended as a resource for researchers studying the immune response to SARS-CoV-2, is where the repertoires were released. Samples came from the ongoing ImmuneRACE study (first 160 participants) plus 1,254 subjects from 6 global collaborators. Sample metadata almost always included a de-identified subject ID, COVID-19 status, age in years and sex. HLA class I and class II types, where available, came from metadata supplied by the sample provider rather than from assay-based typing. Points the paper makes about the study in general: How much clinical and demographic metadata was included differed by source and by participant, and the metadata was provided uncurated.

Enrolling through a virtual design, the prospective study's participants ranged in age from roughly 18 to 100 years and lived across 24 United States geographic areas. To assign participants to cohorts, the prospective study relied on clinical history that participants themselves reported in a screening survey and a study questionnaire. Each participant in the prospective study had whole blood, serum and a nasopharyngeal or oropharyngeal swab collected by mobile phlebotomists. Additional blood draws and questionnaires over an approximately two-month period could optionally be provided by prospective study participants. Before DNA extraction, prospective study blood samples were shipped either frozen or at room temperature. TCRbeta CDR3 regions were amplified from genomic DNA using the immunoSEQ Assay, a bias-controlled multiplex PCR. Processing in the source paper ran as follows. The number of nucleated cells in each sample was estimated from the amplification of reference gene primers within the assay. To quantify the absolute abundance of each unique TCRbeta CDR3 rearrangement, sequence reads were collapsed and filtered. For each sample, productive Simpson clonality was calculated by taking the square root of Simpson's diversity index across productive rearrangements. What TCRdb holds here is the immuneACCESS table cut down to in-frame rearrangements. Part of the clones is not present; checked against another copy, under half of the missing clones reflect an unresolved V gene, and the others are unexplained. Clone size and V and J calls were adopted from that table, with D and trimming inferred from the DNA. For this sample there are roughly 200,000 clones; roughly 82% appear just once. About 5.6% of the sample is in the top ten clones.

The sequenced sample consisted of PBMCs or T cells enriched from blood (not recorded which). This clonotype was obtained from a middle-aged man with acute COVID-19.

The CDR3 loop reads CASRPIAGDSYNEQFF. The sequence in DNA is TGCGCCAGCAGACCTATAGCGGGAGACTCCTACAATGAGCAGTTCTTC. The rearranged segments are TRBV10-2 and TRBJ2-1, with 9 junctional bases fitting TRBD2. Including cysteine and phenylalanine, the CDR3 has 16 amino acids. CDR3 DNA only is kept here, 48 bases in frame from base 1. Trimming accounts for 6 bases at V and 0 bases at J, while the number of junction bases matched to no gene is 6. Looking up the germline V gene yields CDR1 WSHSY and CDR2 SAAADI.